This TCR beta chain was sequenced in a study of blood T cells in healthy people across ages (dated by TCRdb to 2015 to 2017). For the wider study: In model experiments, template switching captured roughly one uniquely barcoded TCR beta cDNA molecule for every two T cells. To track age-related changes in TCR beta repertoire diversity, the study relied on deep sequencing normalized with unique cDNA molecular identifiers. The donors were divided into four age groups: young (average around 17 years), middle-aged (almost 40), aged (62) and long-lived (about 80). To avoid experimental bias, donors of different ages were distributed randomly across sequencing lanes. The study analyzed two additional independent replicas of 1 million unique cDNA reads from the same blood draw for two donors, one aged 18 to 30 and one aged 80 or older.

The research as a whole found: Because profiling used bulk unsorted PBMCs, naive and antigen-experienced compartments could not be compared conclusively. Because donor CMV infection status was unknown, age-related changes in expanded clonotypes were potentially confounded. The percentage of naive T cells measured by flow cytometry correlated strongly with observed TCR beta diversity. Observed TCR beta diversity per million T cells fell roughly linearly with age, and a significant reduction was already apparent by age roughly 40. Compared with the aged group, more naive CD4+ T cells, fewer expanded clones and increased TCR diversity were shown by the long-lived group, suggesting age selection. Total diversity estimates from one million sequenced T cells were considered lower bounds and underestimates.

A few counts support this clonotype. It lacks a known antigen. No base-level quality is on record; no much larger clone is a single base apart. The donors were about 40 Caucasian individuals from Russia, aged roughly 6 to 90 years, who were systemically healthy. Each donor gave 8 to 10 milliliters of peripheral blood, collected into EDTA-treated Vacutainer tubes. PBMCs were isolated by Ficoll-Paque density-gradient centrifugation, with at least 6 million obtained per sample. Trizol reagent was used to extract total RNA from PBMCs, with at least 6 micrograms per sample. The percentages of naive CD45RAhigh/CD27high T cells were determined by flow cytometry on a PBMC aliquot from every donor. V is shortened by 0 bases, J by 1 base, and the region joining them spans 18 bases. The CDR3 sequence holds 18 residues, the cysteine and phenylalanine included. Only the CDR3 portion is preserved as DNA: 54 bases, with reading frame beginning at the first base. Per the germline V gene, SGDLS is the CDR1 and YYNGEE is the CDR2.

Library preparation used 5' RACE. TCRdb lists the instrument as Illumina HiSeq 2500. A second PCR of roughly 7 to 11 cycles was run with a J-beta primer mix and a sample-barcoded 5' primer. A unique molecular identifier was introduced onto each TCR beta cDNA molecule by a template-switch 5' adaptor carrying 12 random nucleotides. Each sample yielded at least 3 million CDR3-containing paired-end reads. All of the RNA was converted into first-strand cDNA using the Mint cDNA synthesis kit, with a TRBC-specific oligonucleotide serving as the primer. After uracil-DNA glycosylase treatment, a first 18-cycle PCR used universal primers M1SS and BC2_uni_R on all cDNA. Per the source publication's procedure: For normalization, 1 million high-quality reads, each with a distinct molecular identifier, were randomly selected from each sample. Instead of being binned into consensus sequences, reads with shared molecular identifiers were discarded. MiTCR, set to a Q25 quality threshold and the strictest error-elimination algorithm, was used for CDR3 identification, clonotype clustering and error correction. A nonparametric unseen species model with Euler transformation was used to estimate lower-bound total TCR beta diversity. TCRdb ran its own pipeline on the public reads, namely fastp trimming at Q25 and MiXCR clone calling, and kept in-frame beta chains. Rows are combined by CDR3 protein, so each entry shows the most common genes and DNA. TCRdb, not the original authors, processed these V and J calls. Recorded for this sample are hundreds of thousands of distinct CDR3 sequences; 45% to 50% of them occurred a single time. The top ten clonotypes cover roughly 31% of the sample.

This chain joins TRBV9 to TRBJ2-3; the D region possibly corresponds to TRBD2 (5 bases align). The clonotype was recovered from a woman in her sixties or seventies in good health. The sample taken for sequencing was blood. The bases read TGTGCCAGCAGCGTAGCTACCATGGGGAGTAGGGGCACAGATACGCAGTATTTT. This encodes CASSVATMGSRGTDTQYF.